The 26 T cell receptor beta chains below were found in one sample sequenced in a study of blood T cell repertoires in COVID-19. The repertoire was sequenced with immunoSEQ multiplex PCR; TCRdb's copy has only in-frame clones and lacks some. The table lists fewer than 150,000 clones, over 65% of them singletons. The sequenced sample was peripheral blood. The receptors were sampled from a woman between 35 and 50 years old with acute or convalescent COVID-19.

The chain employs TRBV6-6 and TRBJ2-7; 7 bases match TRBD1. The CDR3 is 12 amino acids. Germline values: CDR1 MNHNY, CDR2 SVGAGI (reference sequence). V trimming: 6 bases; J trimming: 6 bases; junction bases outside the gene matches: 5. CDR3 bases: TGTGCCAGCAGGGCGACAGGGATCGAGCAGTACTTC. This translates into CASRATGIEQYF.

The J gene is TRBJ1-5, the V gene TRBV5-1; 8 bases fit TRBD1. This CDR3 comprises 15 residues. J was trimmed by 4 bases and V by 1 base; bases with no gene match: 4. Germline loops: CDR1 SGHRS, CDR2 YFSETQ. Written as DNA, the CDR3 is TGCGCCAGCAGCTTGTTCGGGACAGGTAATCAGCCCCAGCATTTT. Translated: CASSLFGTGNQPQHF. The variable domain in full, with the rest retrieved from reference TRBV5-1 and TRBJ1-5, is KAGVTQTPRYLIKTRGQQVTLSCSPISGHRSVSWYQQTPGQGLQFLFEYFSETQRNKGNFPGRFSGRQFSNSRSEMNVSTLELGDSALYLCASSLFGTGNQPQHFGDGTRLSIL.

CDR3 protein: CASSPQPKVLNEQFF. The DNA of the CDR3 is TGCGCCAGCAGCCCACAGCCCAAGGTGCTCAATGAGCAGTTCTTC. The J gene is TRBJ2-1, the V gene TRBV5-1; D is undetermined. Germline CDR1 reads SGHRS; CDR2 reads YFSETQ. The CDR3 sequence is 15 residues long. The ends were cut back, 4 bases at V and 6 bases at J, with 17 bases in the middle.

The chain carries TRBV7-9 and TRBJ1-2, with TRBD1 matching over 8 bases. This CDR3 region has 16 residues. Looked up from germline, CDR1 is SEHNR and CDR2 is FQNEAQ (reference sequence). The V gene end was trimmed by 3 bases and the J gene end by 0 bases; junction bases not matched to a gene: 6. Written as DNA, the CDR3 is TGTGCCAGCAGCTTTCTACAGGGGGGAGCTAACTATGGCTACACCTTC. Its translation: CASSFLQGGANYGYTF.

The chain has TRBV19 and TRBJ1-3; D gene ambiguous. The V end lost 3 bases, the J end lost 2 bases, and 2 bases lay between the germline ends. Germline V gene sequence: CDR1 LNHDA, CDR2 SQIVND (reference sequence). The CDR3 covers 12 residues. The CDR3 nucleotides read TGTGCCAGTAGTATTACTGGAAACACCATATATTTT. It is translated as CASSITGNTIYF.

The chain has TRBV4-2 and TRBJ1-2, with TRBD1 as a possible D gene (6 bases). V was clipped by 0 bases and J by 8 bases, with 16 bases between them. There are 15 residues in the CDR3. Germline V gives CDR1 LGHNA, CDR2 YNFKEQ. The CDR3 sequence is CASSQDLAGVGGYTF. CDR3 DNA sequence: TGTGCCAGCAGCCAAGATTTGGCAGGGGTAGGCGGCTACACCTTC.

The genes are TRBV7-2 and TRBJ2-7; 7 positions agree with TRBD1. Germline V gene sequence: CDR1 SGHTA, CDR2 FQGNSA. With V trimmed by 4 bases and J by 3 bases, 6 bases remained unmatched. The CDR3 has 14 residues. The CDR3 DNA sequence: TGTGCCAGCAGCTCGACAGGGAATCTCTACGAGCAGTACTTC. This gives the protein CASSSTGNLYEQYF. Full variable domain (rest looked up from reference TRBV7-2 and TRBJ2-7): GAGVSQSPSNKVTEKGKDVELRCDPISGHTALYWYRQSLGQGLEFLIYFQGNSAPDKSGLPSDRFSAERTGGSVSTLTIQRTQQEDSAVYLCASSSTGNLYEQYFGPGTRLTVT.

The gene calls are TRBV9 and TRBJ2-7; 9 nucleotides match TRBD1. CDR1 and CDR2 from the germline V gene are SGDLS and YYNGEE. This CDR3 contains 14 residues. J lost 5 bases, V lost 4 bases, and 7 bases had no gene match. For the CDR3, the DNA is TGTGCCAGCAGCCCTGGACAGGGGATGGACGAGCAGTACTTC. Amino acids: CASSPGQGMDEQYF.

The chain joins TRBV7-6 to TRBJ1-1; D uncertain. Trimming cost V 5 bases and J 6 bases, with 16 bases left between them. Germline CDR1 reads SGHVS; CDR2 reads FNYEAQ. This CDR3 contains 14 residues. This CDR3 is CASSRSSGSPEAFF. The DNA for the CDR3 is TGTGCCAGCAGCAGGTCGAGCGGGAGCCCTGAAGCTTTCTTT.

The rearrangement links TRBV7-2 to TRBJ1-5, with 7 bases that match TRBD1. In germline, CDR1 is SGHTA, CDR2 FQGNSA. The V and J ends lost 2 bases and 5 bases, in that order; junction bases with no gene match: 0. The CDR3 contains 13 residues. The CDR3 nucleotides are TGTGCCAGCAGCTTAACAGGGGATCAGCCCCAGCATTTT. This translates into CASSLTGDQPQHF.

V and J are TRBV5-5 and TRBJ1-3, with D tentatively TRBD1 (6 bases). Trimming pared 3 bases from V and 4 bases from J, leaving 11 bases between. Looked up from germline, CDR1 is SGHKS and CDR2 is YYEKEE (reference sequence). The CDR3 extends over 14 amino acids. CDR3 in DNA: TGTGCCAGCAGCTCCAAGGGGGGGGGAAACACCATATATTTT. Translation: CASSSKGGGNTIYF.

This sequence joins TRBV30 and TRBJ2-2; 7 positions agree with TRBD1. After removal of 8 bases from V and 7 bases from J, the junction contained 13 bases not matched to a gene. The germline V gene has CDR1 GTSNPN and CDR2 SVGIG (reference sequence). This CDR3 comprises 14 residues. The CDR3 reads CAAKKDRLHGELFF. The DNA for the CDR3 is TGTGCCGCCAAAAAGGACAGGCTACACGGGGAGCTGTTTTTT.

The chain has TRBV11-2 and TRBJ2-3; 13 bases align to TRBD2. The CDR3 sequence is 17 residues long. J gave up 3 bases and V 0 bases, and 3 bases lay outside the gene matches. Per the germline V gene, CDR1 is SGHAT and CDR2 is FQNNGV. The CDR3 DNA sequence: TGTGCCAGCAGCTTAGACACTAGCGGGGGGGCTACAGATACGCAGTATTTT. It is translated as CASSLDTSGGATDTQYF. Variable domain in full (rest from reference TRBV11-2 and TRBJ2-3): EAGVAQSPRYKIIEKRQSVAFWCNPISGHATLYWYQQILGQGPKLLIQFQNNGVVDDSQLPKDRFSAERLKGVDSTLKIQPAKLEDSAVYLCASSLDTSGGATDTQYFGPGTRLTVL.

The J gene is TRBJ1-3, the V gene TRBV7-2, with a weak D call TRBD1 (5 bases). This CDR3 spans 17 amino acids. CDR1 is SGHTA, CDR2 FQGNSA, per germline. Between the trimmed V and J ends, which lost 4 bases and 0 bases, there was a span of 16 bases. CDR3 region: CASSSGGILGSGNTIYF. As DNA, the CDR3 is TGTGCCAGCAGCTCTGGGGGGATTCTTGGCTCTGGAAACACCATATATTTT.

Written as DNA, the CDR3 is TGTGCCAGCAGCCCGAGGGGACAGACTTCCTACAATGAGCAGTTCTTC. Its translation is CASSPRGQTSYNEQFF. V usage is TRBV27 and J usage is TRBJ2-1, with 7 bases identical to TRBD1. CDR1 is MNHEY and CDR2 is SMNVEV in the germline V gene (reference sequence). The CDR3 spans 16 residues. Trimming at V came to 6 bases and at J to 1 base, leaving 9 bases not matched to a gene.

The chain carries TRBV7-2 and TRBJ2-7; maybe TRBD2 (7 bases). There are 14 residues in the CDR3. CDR1 and CDR2 from the germline V gene are SGHTA and FQGNSA. With 2 bases removed from V and 4 bases from J, the gap between germline ends came to 12 bases. The CDR3 region is CASSLTGGRYEQYF. As DNA, the CDR3 is TGTGCCAGCAGCTTAACGGGGGGCCGGTACGAGCAGTACTTC.

The V and J genes are TRBV7-2 and TRBJ1-2, with a tentative D call TRBD1 (6 bases). This CDR3 is built from 15 residues. Germline V gene sequence: CDR1 SGHTA, CDR2 FQGNSA. V dropped 0 bases and J dropped 2 bases, with 10 bases sitting between them. CDR3 region: CASSLARQENYGYTF. CDR3 bases: TGTGCCAGCAGCTTAGCGAGACAGGAAAACTATGGCTACACCTTC.

The rearrangement links TRBV5-1 to TRBJ1-1; TRBD1 is a possible D gene (6 bases). The CDR3 covers 14 residues. CDR1 is SGHRS, CDR2 YFSETQ, per germline. V shed 1 base and J shed 0 bases, with 7 bases lying between them. In nucleotides, the CDR3 is TGCGCCAGCAGCTTGCGGACAGTGAACACTGAAGCTTTCTTT. Its translation is CASSLRTVNTEAFF.

This rearrangement joins TRBV7-2 to TRBJ1-6; 10 positions match TRBD1. V gave up 5 bases and J gave up 1 base; unmatched junction bases: 8. CDR3 length: 18 amino acids. Germline lookup yields CDR1 SGHTA and CDR2 FQGNSA. The CDR3 DNA reads TGTGCCAGCAGCCCGACAGGGGGCGTTGGGTCCTATAATTCACCCCTCCACTTT. Translating it yields CASSPTGGVGSYNSPLHF.

The V and J genes are TRBV5-8 and TRBJ2-7; D perhaps matches TRBD2 (6 bases). This CDR3 is 16 amino acids long. Trimming took off 4 bases at V and 6 bases at J, with 23 bases between the two ends. The V gene's germline CDR1 is SGHTS and CDR2 YDEGEE. The CDR3 DNA reads TGTGCCAGCAGCGACGGAGGGGCAGCACCTAAGAGCGAGCAGTACTTC. It is translated as CASSDGGAAPKSEQYF.

This sequence joins TRBV5-5 and TRBJ1-2; 7 bases fit TRBD1. CDR1 SGHKS and CDR2 YYEKEE come from the germline V gene (reference sequence). The V gene end was trimmed by 7 bases and the J gene end by 7 bases; junction bases not matched to a gene: 10. The length of the CDR3 is 13 residues. The CDR3 nucleotides read TGTGCCAGCTCCTACGGAGACAGGGCTGGCTACACCTTC. This sequence encodes CASSYGDRAGYTF.

This chain links TRBV6-6 with TRBJ1-1; D is perhaps TRBD1 (5 bases). Germline CDR1 reads MNHNY; CDR2 reads SVGAGI (reference sequence). The V end was cut by 2 bases, the J end by 4 bases, with 14 bases between. CDR3 size: 15 residues. The CDR3: CASSYTKGGVTEAFF. In DNA, the CDR3 is TGTGCCAGCAGTTACACAAAGGGAGGGGTCACTGAAGCTTTCTTT.

This CDR3 is CASSVGQGGRGFSGANVLTF. As DNA, the CDR3 is TGTGCCAGCAGCGTAGGCCAGGGAGGGAGGGGTTTCTCTGGGGCCAACGTCCTGACTTTC. The rearrangement links TRBV9 to TRBJ2-6; 7 bases line up with TRBD2. This CDR3 comprises 20 residues. The germline V gene encodes CDR1 SGDLS and CDR2 YYNGEE. V gave up 0 bases and J gave up 0 bases; unmatched junction bases: 12.

The chain has TRBV12-2 and TRBJ2-2; TRBD2 is the table's D call and was not checked against the DNA. TRBV12-2 is a pseudogene. The CDR3 runs 20 residues. The CDR3 protein is CASRLAGVLSGENDTGELFF. DNA of the CDR3: TGTGCAAGTCGCTTAGCGGGGGTCCTCTCGGGAGAAAACGACACCGGGGAGCTGTTTTTT.

This clone has a handful of counts. The chain has TRBV5-5 and TRBJ1-5, with D unresolved. CDR3 length: 15 residues. Germline V gene data show CDR1 as SGHKS and CDR2 as YYEKEE (reference sequence). The ends were cut back, 0 bases at V and 5 bases at J, with 12 bases in the middle. Here the CDR3 reads CASSLDTSFHQPQHF. DNA for the CDR3: TGTGCCAGCAGCTTGGACACCTCCTTTCATCAGCCCCAGCATTTT.

The V gene is TRBV11-2, the J gene TRBJ2-1; 14 bases match TRBD2. Germline V lookup: CDR1 SGHAT, CDR2 FQNNGV. The CDR3 has 18 residues. V was pared by 5 bases and J by 5 bases, with 11 bases of the junction left unmatched. CDR3 sequence: CASSPRPGLAGGDNEQFF. CDR3 bases: TGTGCCAGCAGCCCCCGCCCCGGACTAGCGGGGGGAGACAATGAGCAGTTCTTC.